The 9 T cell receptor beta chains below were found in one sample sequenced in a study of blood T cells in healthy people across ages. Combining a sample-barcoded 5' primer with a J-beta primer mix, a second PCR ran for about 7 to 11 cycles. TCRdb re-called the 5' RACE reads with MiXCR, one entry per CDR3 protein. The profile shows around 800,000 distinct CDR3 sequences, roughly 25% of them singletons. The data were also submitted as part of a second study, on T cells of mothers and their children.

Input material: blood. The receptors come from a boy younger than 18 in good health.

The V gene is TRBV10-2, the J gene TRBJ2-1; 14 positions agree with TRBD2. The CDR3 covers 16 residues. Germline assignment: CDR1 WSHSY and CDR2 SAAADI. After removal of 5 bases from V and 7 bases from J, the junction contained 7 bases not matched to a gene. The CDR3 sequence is CASSRLAGGIVNEQFF. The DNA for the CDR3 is TGCGCCAGCAGTCGACTAGCGGGGGGGATAGTTAATGAGCAGTTCTTC.

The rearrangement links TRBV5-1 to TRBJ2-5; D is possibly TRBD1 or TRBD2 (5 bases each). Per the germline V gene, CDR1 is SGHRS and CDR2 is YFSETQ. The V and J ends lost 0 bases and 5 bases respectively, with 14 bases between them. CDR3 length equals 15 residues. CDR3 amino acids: CASSLDPGWGETQYF. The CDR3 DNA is TGCGCCAGCAGCTTGGACCCAGGGTGGGGGGAGACCCAGTACTTC.

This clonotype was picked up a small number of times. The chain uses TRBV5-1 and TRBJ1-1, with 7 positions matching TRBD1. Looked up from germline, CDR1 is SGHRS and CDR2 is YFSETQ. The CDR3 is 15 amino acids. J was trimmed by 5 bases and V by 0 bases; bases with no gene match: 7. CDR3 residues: CASSLVEGARTEAFF. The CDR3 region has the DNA TGCGCCAGCAGCTTGGTTGAGGGGGCGAGGACTGAAGCTTTCTTT.

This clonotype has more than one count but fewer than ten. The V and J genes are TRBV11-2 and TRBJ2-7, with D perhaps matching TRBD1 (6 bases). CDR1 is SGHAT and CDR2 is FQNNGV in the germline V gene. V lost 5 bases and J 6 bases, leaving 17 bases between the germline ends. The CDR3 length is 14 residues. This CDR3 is CASSPNTGKGEQYF. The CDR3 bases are TGTGCCAGCAGCCCGAACACAGGGAAGGGCGAGCAGTACTTC.

In nucleotides, the CDR3 is TGCAGTGCTAGAGGAGCGACTTCCCCTGGGGCCAACGTCCTGACTTTC. Translation gives CSARGATSPGANVLTF. The chain employs TRBV20-1 and TRBJ2-6; no definite D call. Germline CDR1 reads DFQATT; CDR2 reads SNEGSKA (reference sequence). Between the trimmed V and J ends, which lost 1 base and 2 bases, there was a span of 12 bases. CDR3 length: 16 amino acids.

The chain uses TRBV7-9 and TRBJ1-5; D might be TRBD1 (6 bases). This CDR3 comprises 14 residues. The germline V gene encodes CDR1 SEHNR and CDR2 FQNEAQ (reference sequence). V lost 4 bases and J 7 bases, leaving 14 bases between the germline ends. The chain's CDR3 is CASSWGARGQPQHF. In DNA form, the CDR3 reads TGTGCCAGCAGCTGGGGGGCCCGCGGACAGCCCCAGCATTTT.

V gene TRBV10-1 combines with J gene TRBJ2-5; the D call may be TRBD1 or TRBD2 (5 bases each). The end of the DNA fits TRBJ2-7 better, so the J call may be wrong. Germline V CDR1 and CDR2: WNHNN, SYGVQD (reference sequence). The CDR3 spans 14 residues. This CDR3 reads CASSSGADSYEQYF. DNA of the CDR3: TGCGCCAGCAGCTCCGGGGCCGACTCCTACGAGCAGTACTTC.

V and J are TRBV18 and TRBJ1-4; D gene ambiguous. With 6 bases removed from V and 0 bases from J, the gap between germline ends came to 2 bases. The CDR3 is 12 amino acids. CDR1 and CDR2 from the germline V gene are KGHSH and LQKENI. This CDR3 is CASSATNEKLFF. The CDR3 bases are TGTGCCAGCTCTGCAACTAATGAAAAACTGTTTTTT.

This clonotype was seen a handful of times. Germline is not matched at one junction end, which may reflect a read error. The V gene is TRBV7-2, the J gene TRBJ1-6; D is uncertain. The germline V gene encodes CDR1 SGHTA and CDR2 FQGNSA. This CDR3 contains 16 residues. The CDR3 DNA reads TGTGCCAGCAGCTTCACCGGAAGCTCCTATAATTCACCCCTCCACTTC. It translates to CASSFTGSSYNSPLHF.